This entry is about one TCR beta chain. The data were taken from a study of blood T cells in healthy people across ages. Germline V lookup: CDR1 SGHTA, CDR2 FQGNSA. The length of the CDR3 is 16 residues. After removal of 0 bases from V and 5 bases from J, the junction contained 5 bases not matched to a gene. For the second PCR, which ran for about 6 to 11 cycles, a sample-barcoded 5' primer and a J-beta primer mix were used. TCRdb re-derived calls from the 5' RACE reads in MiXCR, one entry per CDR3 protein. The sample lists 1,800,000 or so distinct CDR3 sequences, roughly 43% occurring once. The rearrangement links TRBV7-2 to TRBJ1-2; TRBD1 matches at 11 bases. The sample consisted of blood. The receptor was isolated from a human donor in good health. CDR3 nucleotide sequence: TGTGCCAGCAGCTTAGCGAGGACAGGGGGCGCATATGGCTACACCTTC. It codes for CASSLARTGGAYGYTF.